This T cell receptor (beta chain) was profiled in a study of regulatory T cells in long-lasting Graves disease (dated by TCRdb to the early 2020s). Regarding the complete study: Persistent Graves' disease was defined as persistently positive TSH receptor autoantibodies together with antithyroid drug treatment for over 5 years. Patients with persistent Graves' disease were compared with patients with newly diagnosed Graves' disease using TCR sequencing and RNA sequencing of peripheral blood. The study was conducted in China and was registered as a clinical trial. A total of 35 or so samples were covered by TCR sequencing, comprising approximately 13 persistent and approximately 20 newly diagnosed Graves' disease patients. Antithyroid drugs had been taken for 10 to 13 years on average by persistent Graves' disease patients in the clinical cohort. Paper-wide results and their limitations: Compared with newly diagnosed patients, persistent Graves' disease patients had lower TCR Shannon entropy and fewer highly expanded clones, which suggests clonal expansion. Sequencing and analysis were limited to the TCR beta chain. The authors acknowledged the small sample size as a limitation that may reduce accuracy. Patients with persistent disease shared more public clonotypes (approximately 2,500) than newly diagnosed patients did (966). Preferential use of TRBV28, TRBJ1-2 and TRBJ2-5 was observed in persistent disease, whereas TRBV20-1 and TRBJ2-1 were favored in newly diagnosed disease. Because the primary lesion, thyroid tissue, could not be accessed, the study looked at peripheral blood alone.

A few counts support this clonotype. There is no known antigen for this receptor. Base qualities are not recorded, but no much larger clone differs from it by a single base. V is pared back by 6 bases and J by 6 bases, with 15 bases lying between the germline termini. The CDR3 holds 13 amino acids from the cysteine to the phenylalanine. Just CDR3 DNA is preserved here, 39 bases in frame from base 1. The time point label corresponds to: persistent/refractory GD, antithyroid drugs over 5 years with positive TRAb. RNA was extracted from PBMCs in TRIzol for both TCR sequencing and RNA sequencing. Graves' disease was diagnosed according to American Thyroid Association guidelines. Patients for the study were recruited at an endocrinology department in Xi'an, China. From each patient, 7.5 to 10 milliliters of peripheral blood was collected into an EDTA anticoagulant tube. Ficoll Paque Plus density gradient separation was used to isolate PBMCs, and no further T cell sorting was done. An Agilent 2100 Bioanalyzer and agarose gel were used to check RNA quality, and a NanoDrop 2000 was used to measure RNA concentration.

To prepare the library, multiplex PCR was applied. The instrument was an Illumina HiSeq 4000. TCR beta libraries were built with iRepertoire HTBI primers and Arm-PCR amplification of CDR3 regions. Before sequencing, the PCR products underwent gel purification. In the source study's methods: A total of fewer than 65 TRBV and approximately 13 TRBJ segments were identified across samples and were used for gene usage analysis of CDR3 amino acid clonotypes. Filtered high-quality paired reads were merged into contigs using COPE and FqMerger. BLAST was used to align contigs to IMGT TRBV, TRBD and TRBJ reference genes, and CDR3 was defined according to IMGT. Highly expanded clones were defined as clonotypes with a frequency above 0.1%. Shannon entropy was used to measure repertoire diversity, and the Gini coefficient was used to measure V-J evenness. A clonotype found in more than one individual was treated as public. The public reads were reanalyzed by TCRdb: fastp trimming at Q25, MiXCR alignment, in-frame beta chains only. Each record represents a unique CDR3 protein, reported with the most common genes and DNA among its rows. TCRdb's processing, not the study's, gives the V and J calls here. Present in this sample are 400,000 to 500,000 distinct CDR3 sequences, 20% to 25% of which were seen just once. In total, the top ten clones hold about an eighth of the sample.

The rearranged chain carries TRBV12-3 or TRBV12-4 and TRBJ2-7; the best D guess is TRBD2, with 5 bases matching. The sequence derives from a female donor with Graves disease. The sequenced sample was peripheral blood mononuclear cells (PBMCs), obtained when the disease was refractory, from a patient treated with antithyroid drugs. The sequenced DNA is TGTGCCAGCAGCCTCCTAATGGGGAGCGAGCAGTACTTC. This sequence encodes CASSLLMGSEQYF.